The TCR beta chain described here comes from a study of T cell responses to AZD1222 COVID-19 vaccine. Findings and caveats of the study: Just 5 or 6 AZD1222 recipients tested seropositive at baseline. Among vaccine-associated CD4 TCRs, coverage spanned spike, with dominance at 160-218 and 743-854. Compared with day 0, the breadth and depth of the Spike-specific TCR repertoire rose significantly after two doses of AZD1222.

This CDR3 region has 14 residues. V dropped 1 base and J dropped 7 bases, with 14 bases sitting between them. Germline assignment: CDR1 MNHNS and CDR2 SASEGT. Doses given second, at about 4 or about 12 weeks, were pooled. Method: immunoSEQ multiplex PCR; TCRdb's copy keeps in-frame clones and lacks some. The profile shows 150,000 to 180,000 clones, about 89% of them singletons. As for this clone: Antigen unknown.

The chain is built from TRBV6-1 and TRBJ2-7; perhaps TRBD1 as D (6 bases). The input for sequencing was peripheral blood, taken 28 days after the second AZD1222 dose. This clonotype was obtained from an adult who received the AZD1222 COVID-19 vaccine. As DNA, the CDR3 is TGTGCCAGCAGTGAAGTGAACAGGGATGGGGAGCAGTACTTC. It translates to CASSEVNRDGEQYF.